Sequencing of this T cell receptor beta chain was carried out in a study of T cell responses to AZD1222 COVID-19 vaccine. Study details: Second-dose recipients at about 4 or about 12 weeks were treated as one pooled group.

The V end was cut by 4 bases, the J end by 0 bases, with 15 bases between. The CDR3 sequence is 17 residues long. Germline CDR1 and CDR2: SGHTA and FQGTGA. Method: immunoSEQ multiplex PCR; TCRdb's copy keeps in-frame clones and lacks some. Of about 130,000 clones in the sample, around nine tenths were seen once. Study-wide points: Two AZD1222 doses significantly raised spike-specific TCR breadth and depth over controls. The number of AZD1222 recipients seropositive at baseline was only five to seven. Reports say nearly half of spike-specific TCRs go after unmutated variant regions.

Remarks on this clone: The antigen is undetermined.

The chain joins TRBV7-3 to TRBJ2-2; D remains unclear. The sequencing used peripheral blood, collected on day 0 of AZD1222 vaccination. This TCR was recovered from an adult in good health. The CDR3 here is CASSYGLRYANTGELFF. DNA of the CDR3: TGTGCCAGCAGCTATGGATTACGTTACGCGAACACCGGGGAGCTGTTTTTT.